This TCR beta chain emerged from a study of blood T cell repertoires in COVID-19. Study details: COVID-19 samples, acute and convalescent, were from the United States, Italy and Spain. The analysed material was cDNA or gDNA that came from T cells, B-cell-depleted T cells, or PBMCs.

The CDR3 is 18 amino acids. Germline V gene data show CDR1 as LNHDA and CDR2 as SQIVND (reference sequence). Deletions cut 3 bases from V and 4 bases from J, with 19 bases between. As handled by the study authors: How many nucleated cells were present was estimated from reference gene primer amplification. The repertoire was sequenced with immunoSEQ multiplex PCR; TCRdb's copy has only in-frame clones and lacks some. The V and J calls and the clone size are those of that table, but D and trimming were determined from the DNA. The table has tens of thousands of clones, roughly 85% seen once. The TCR sequence derives from a man between 60 and 75 years old with active or convalescent COVID-19. The chain has TRBV19 and TRBJ2-6; D may be TRBD2 (6 bases). Sequencing input: peripheral blood. The DNA for the CDR3 is TGTGCCAGTAGTATGGGGGGAGAAGGGTATGCAGGGGCCAACGTCCTGACTTTC. Its translation: CASSMGGEGYAGANVLTF.